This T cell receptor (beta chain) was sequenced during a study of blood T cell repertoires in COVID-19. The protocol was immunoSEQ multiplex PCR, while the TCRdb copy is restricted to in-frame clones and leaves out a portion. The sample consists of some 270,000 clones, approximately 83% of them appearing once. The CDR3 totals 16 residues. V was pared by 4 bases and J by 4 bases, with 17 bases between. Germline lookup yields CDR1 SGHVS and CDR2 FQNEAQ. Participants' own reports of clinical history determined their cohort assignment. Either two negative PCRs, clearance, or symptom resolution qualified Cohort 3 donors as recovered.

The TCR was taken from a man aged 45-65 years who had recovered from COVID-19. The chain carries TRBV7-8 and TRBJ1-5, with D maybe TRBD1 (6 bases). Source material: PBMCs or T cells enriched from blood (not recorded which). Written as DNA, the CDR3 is TGTGCCAGCAGCTCCTTAGTGAGGGGGGGGAATCAGCCCCAGCATTTT. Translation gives CASSSLVRGGNQPQHF.